One and the same sample provided the 23 T cell receptor beta chains below, sequenced in a study of T cell responses to AZD1222 COVID-19 vaccine. Clones were read by immunoSEQ multiplex PCR, and TCRdb kept only the in-frame ones, dropping some. The repertoire holds around 83,000 clones, with around nine tenths as singletons. Sequenced here: peripheral blood, sampled on day 0 of AZD1222 vaccination. Receptors were obtained from an adult in good health.

V gene TRBV5-1 combines with J gene TRBJ1-2, with TRBD1 as a possible D gene (5 bases). Trimming cost V 2 bases and J 2 bases, with 10 bases left between them. This CDR3 comprises 14 residues. Germline loops: CDR1 SGHRS, CDR2 YFSETQ. In DNA, the CDR3 is TGCGCCAGCAGCTTCTCGGGGGGAAACTATGGCTACACCTTC. This encodes CASSFSGGNYGYTF. Filled out from reference TRBV5-1 and TRBJ1-2, the complete variable domain reads KAGVTQTPRYLIKTRGQQVTLSCSPISGHRSVSWYQQTPGQGLQFLFEYFSETQRNKGNFPGRFSGRQFSNSRSEMNVSTLELGDSALYLCASSFSGGNYGYTFGSGTRLTVV.

This chain connects TRBV7-2 to TRBJ1-6, with D tentatively TRBD1 (5 bases). Germline CDR1 reads SGHTA; CDR2 reads FQGNSA. Trimming pared 5 bases from V and 10 bases from J, leaving 21 bases between. CDR3 size: 16 residues. The chain's CDR3 is CASSLRQGEPHSPLHF. As DNA, the CDR3 is TGTGCCAGCAGCCTTAGGCAGGGAGAGCCCCACTCACCCCTCCACTTT.

The chain has TRBV24-1 and TRBJ1-5, with 7 bases fitting TRBD1. Trimming at V came to 3 bases and at J to 5 bases, leaving 6 bases not matched to a gene. CDR1 is KGHDR and CDR2 is SFDVKD in the germline V gene. CDR3 length: 15 amino acids. CDR3 residues: CATSDTGDADQPQHF. The CDR3 region has the DNA TGTGCCACCAGTGATACAGGGGACGCGGATCAGCCCCAGCATTTT.

The rearrangement links TRBV5-6 to TRBJ1-2, with 7 bases that match TRBD1. The CDR3 is 13 amino acids. In germline, CDR1 is SGHDT, CDR2 YYEEEE. The V and J ends lost 4 bases and 5 bases, in that order; junction bases with no gene match: 5. Written as DNA, the CDR3 is TGTGCCAGCAGCCGGGACAGAAATTATGGCTACACCTTC. It encodes CASSRDRNYGYTF.

V is TRBV28 and J is TRBJ1-5; 7 nucleotides line up with TRBD1. CDR1 and CDR2 from the germline V gene are MDHEN and SYDVKM. CDR3 length equals 14 residues. The V gene end was trimmed by 7 bases and the J gene end by 6 bases; junction bases not matched to a gene: 9. CDR3 residues: CASNHGGGGQPQHF. CDR3 DNA sequence: TGTGCCAGCAACCATGGAGGGGGCGGTCAGCCCCAGCATTTT.

The rearrangement links TRBV7-3 to TRBJ1-5, with a weak D call TRBD1 (6 bases). The CDR3 spans 14 residues. Germline V gene lookup returns CDR1 SGHTA and CDR2 FQGTGA. V lost 0 bases and J 6 bases, leaving 9 bases between the germline ends. For the CDR3, the DNA is TGTGCCAGCAGCTTAACGGGAGGGGGTCAGCCCCAGCATTTT. Residues: CASSLTGGGQPQHF.

This chain joins TRBV5-3 and TRBJ1-5; TRBD1 agrees at 8 bases. TRBV5-3 falls under the ORF class, with uncertain function. Trimming at V came to 4 bases and at J to 5 bases, leaving 5 bases not matched to a gene. CDR3 length: 14 amino acids. DNA for the CDR3: TGTGCCAGAAGCCCGGACAGGGCACATCAGCCCCAGCATTTT. Its translation: CARSPDRAHQPQHF.

The chain couples TRBV3-1 (or the pseudogene TRBV3-2) to TRBJ2-7, with 7 bases that match TRBD1. The CDR3 spans 15 residues. Unmatched junction bases numbered 8, after V lost 4 bases and J lost 2 bases. Germline V gene lookup returns CDR1 LGHDT and CDR2 YNNKEL (reference sequence). DNA for the CDR3: TGTGCCAGCAGCCCTAATAACCAGGGGGCCTACGAGCAGTACTTC. Translating it yields CASSPNNQGAYEQYF.

This clone was found a few times. The chain uses TRBV5-5 and TRBJ1-3; 8 nucleotides agree with TRBD1. With 0 bases clipped from V and 2 bases from J, the junction kept 1 base outside the gene matches. This CDR3 has 15 residues. CDR1 SGHKS and CDR2 YYEKEE come from the germline V gene (reference sequence). CDR3 DNA: TGTGCCAGCAGCTTGGCAGGGGGCGCTGGAAACACCATATATTTT. It is translated as CASSLAGGAGNTIYF.

The rearrangement uses TRBV7-8 and TRBJ2-1, with D maybe TRBD2 (7 bases). Germline values: CDR1 SGHVS, CDR2 FQNEAQ. V lost 1 base and J 0 bases, leaving 10 bases between the germline ends. CDR3 length equals 16 residues. The DNA of the CDR3 is TGTGCCAGCAGCTTAGGCGGGGGCCCCTCCTACAATGAGCAGTTCTTC. This sequence encodes CASSLGGGPSYNEQFF. The full variable domain, in which reference TRBV7-8 and TRBJ2-1 provide the parts outside the CDR3, is GAGVSQSPRYKVAKRGQDVALRCDPISGHVSLFWYQQALGQGPEFLTYFQNEAQLDKSGLPSDRFFAERPEGSVSTLKIQRTQQEDSAVYLCASSLGGGPSYNEQFFGPGTRLTVL.

J is TRBJ1-6 and V is TRBV2; D gene ambiguous. The ends were cut back, 6 bases at V and 8 bases at J, with 11 bases in the middle. The germline V gene encodes CDR1 SNHLY and CDR2 FYNNEI. This CDR3 spans 13 amino acids. CDR3 sequence: CASSTATDSPLHF. DNA of the CDR3: TGTGCCAGCAGCACCGCGACGGATTCACCCCTCCACTTT.

This chain connects TRBV23-1 to TRBJ2-5, with D perhaps matching TRBD2 (5 bases). TRBV23-1 is an ORF, and what it does is uncertain. This CDR3 has 16 amino acids. Trimming left V 0 bases short and J 5 bases short, with 16 bases between. The CDR3 DNA reads TGCGCCAGCAGTCAATCGAAAGGAGGAACGAGCGAGACCCAGTACTTC. This sequence encodes CASSQSKGGTSETQYF.

The chain employs TRBV7-2 and TRBJ1-5, with 8 bases aligning to TRBD1. The CDR3 has 14 amino acids. Per the germline V gene, CDR1 is SGHTA and CDR2 is FQGNSA. With 1 base clipped from V and 7 bases from J, the junction kept 3 bases outside the gene matches. The CDR3 loop is CASSLDAGGQPQHF. DNA for the CDR3: TGTGCCAGCAGCTTAGACGCAGGGGGCCAGCCCCAGCATTTT.

The J gene is TRBJ2-5, the V gene TRBV20-1; no firm D call. This CDR3 has 13 amino acids. The V and J ends lost 3 bases and 1 base respectively, with 9 bases between them. Germline CDR1 DFQATT, CDR2 SNEGSKA (reference sequence). The CDR3 nucleotides are TGCAGTGCTAGTACCGGGCCCCAAGAGACCCAGTACTTC. Protein sequence: CSASTGPQETQYF.

The V and J genes are TRBV11-2 and TRBJ2-5, with D unresolved. The CDR3 covers 13 residues. Deletions cut 0 bases from V and 6 bases from J, with 8 bases between. CDR1 is SGHAT, CDR2 FQNNGV, per germline. This chain's CDR3 is CASSLDVLKTQYF. In DNA, the CDR3 is TGTGCCAGCAGCTTAGATGTCTTAAAGACCCAGTACTTC.

This clone was detected a few times. The DNA for the CDR3 is TGTGCCACCAGCGGCTCAGCGGGGGGGGAGCTGTTTTTT. Translation: CATSGSAGGELFF. The chain recombines TRBV15 with TRBJ2-2, with TRBD2 identical over 7 bases. V lost 5 bases and J lost 8; bases outside the gene matches: 5. The CDR3 covers 13 residues. Looked up from germline, CDR1 is LNHNV and CDR2 is YYDKDF (reference sequence).

The V gene is TRBV7-9, the J gene TRBJ1-6; D gene unclear. V lost 5 bases and J lost 6, with 11 bases in between. Germline CDR1 and CDR2: SEHNR and FQNEAQ (reference sequence). The length of the CDR3 is 14 residues. CDR3 sequence: CASSLLRANSPLHF. The CDR3 DNA follows: TGTGCCAGCAGCCTTCTCCGGGCTAATTCACCCCTCCACTTT.

The chain links TRBV15 to TRBJ2-1; D unclear. Germline V CDR1 and CDR2: LNHNV, YYDKDF (reference sequence). The CDR3 runs 13 residues. With 3 bases removed from V and 4 bases from J, the gap between germline ends came to 7 bases. The CDR3 is CATSSQGYNEQFF. The DNA for the CDR3 is TGTGCCACCAGCAGCCAAGGGTACAATGAGCAGTTCTTC.

This chain uses TRBV3-1 (or the pseudogene TRBV3-2) with TRBJ1-3; D remains unclear. V lost 1 base to trimming and J lost 5 bases, with 12 bases between them. This CDR3 is built from 15 residues. CDR1 and CDR2 from the germline V gene are LGHDT and YNNKEL (reference sequence). In DNA form, the CDR3 reads TGTGCCAGCAGCCAAGGACCTGGAGATAGAAACACCATATATTTT. The encoded protein is CASSQGPGDRNTIYF.

This clone was detected only a few times. The rearrangement uses TRBV10-2 and TRBJ1-3; the D is unclear. V was shortened by 8 bases and J by 0 bases, with 2 bases between the two germline ends. Germline CDR1 reads WSHSY; CDR2 reads SAAADI. CDR3 length equals 11 residues. CDR3 protein: CASASGNTIYF. For the CDR3, the DNA is TGCGCCAGCGCCTCTGGAAACACCATATATTTT.

The chain combines TRBV9 with TRBJ1-5, with D unresolved. This CDR3 has 13 residues. The V end lost 0 bases, the J end lost 4 bases, and 5 bases lay between the germline ends. Per the germline V gene, CDR1 is SGDLS and CDR2 is YYNGEE. CDR3 DNA: TGTGCCAGCAGCGTAGCCCCTAATCAGCCCCAGCATTTT. Its translation is CASSVAPNQPQHF.

The chain uses TRBV2 and TRBJ1-2, with 8 bases fitting TRBD1. CDR3 length: 13 amino acids. After removal of 7 bases from V and 10 bases from J, the junction contained 11 bases not matched to a gene. The germline V gene encodes CDR1 SNHLY and CDR2 FYNNEI. The CDR3 spells CASTPTGEVPYTF. CDR3 bases: TGTGCCAGCACCCCGACAGGGGAGGTTCCCTACACCTTC.

This chain joins TRBV5-1 and TRBJ1-1; tentatively, D is TRBD1 (6 bases). The CDR3 runs 14 residues. Looked up from germline, CDR1 is SGHRS and CDR2 is YFSETQ. Between the trimmed V and J ends, which lost 0 bases and 4 bases, there was a span of 10 bases. The chain's CDR3 is CASSLVGGRTEAFF. Written as DNA, the CDR3 is TGCGCCAGCAGCTTGGTGGGGGGGCGCACTGAAGCTTTCTTT. The whole variable domain, remainder taken from reference TRBV5-1 and TRBJ1-1, is KAGVTQTPRYLIKTRGQQVTLSCSPISGHRSVSWYQQTPGQGLQFLFEYFSETQRNKGNFPGRFSGRQFSNSRSEMNVSTLELGDSALYLCASSLVGGRTEAFFGQGTRLTVV.